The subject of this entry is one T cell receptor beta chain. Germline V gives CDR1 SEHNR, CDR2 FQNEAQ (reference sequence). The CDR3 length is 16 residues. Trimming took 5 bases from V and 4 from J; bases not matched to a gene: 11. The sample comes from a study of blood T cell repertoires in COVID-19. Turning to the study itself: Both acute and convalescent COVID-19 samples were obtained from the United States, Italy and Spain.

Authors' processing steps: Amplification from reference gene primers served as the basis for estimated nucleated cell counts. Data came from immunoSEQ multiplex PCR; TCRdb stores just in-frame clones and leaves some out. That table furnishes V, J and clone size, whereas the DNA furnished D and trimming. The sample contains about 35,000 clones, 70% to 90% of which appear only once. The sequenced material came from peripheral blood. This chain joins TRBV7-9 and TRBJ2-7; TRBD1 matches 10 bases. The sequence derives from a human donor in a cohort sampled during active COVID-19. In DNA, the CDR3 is TGTGCCAGCAGCAAAAACCGGGACAGGGGTCAGTACGAGCAGTACTTC. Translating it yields CASSKNRDRGQYEQYF.